This T cell receptor (beta chain) was identified during a study of cytomegalovirus exposure and HLA in healthy donors. This CDR3 has 13 residues. Germline CDR1 and CDR2: MNHEY and SMNVEV (reference sequence). V was cut by 5 bases and J by 6 bases, with 14 bases left in between. This clone was observed a few times. The PCR contained 60 Vbeta and 13 Jbeta primers. Data came from immunoSEQ multiplex PCR; TCRdb stores just in-frame clones and leaves some out. The repertoire holds about 94,000 clones, about 7.6% seen once, with about 2.5% in the top ten. Sequenced material: PBMCs. The clonotype was recovered from a man in his fifties in good health and CMV-seronegative. This chain connects TRBV27 to TRBJ2-7; D might be TRBD1 (6 bases). CDR3 in DNA: TGTGCCAGCAGTCCAAACAGGGTAGGCGAGCAGTACTTC. Residues: CASSPNRVGEQYF.